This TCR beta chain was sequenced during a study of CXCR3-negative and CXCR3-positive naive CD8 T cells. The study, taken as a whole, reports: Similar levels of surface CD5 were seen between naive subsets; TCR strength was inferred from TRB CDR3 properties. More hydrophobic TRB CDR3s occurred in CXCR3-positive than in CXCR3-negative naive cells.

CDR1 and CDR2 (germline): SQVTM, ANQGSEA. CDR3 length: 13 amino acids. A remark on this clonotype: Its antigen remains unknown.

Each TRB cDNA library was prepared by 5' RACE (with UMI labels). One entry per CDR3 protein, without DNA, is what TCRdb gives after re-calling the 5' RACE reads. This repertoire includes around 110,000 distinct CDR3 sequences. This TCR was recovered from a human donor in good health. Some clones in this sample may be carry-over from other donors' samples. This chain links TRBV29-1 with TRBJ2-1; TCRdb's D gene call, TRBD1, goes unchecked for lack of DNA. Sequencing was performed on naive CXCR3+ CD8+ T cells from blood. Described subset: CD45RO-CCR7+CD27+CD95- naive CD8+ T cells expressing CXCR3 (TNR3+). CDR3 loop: CSVAGTGYNEQFF.